Shown below are 25 T cell receptor beta chains from a single sample sequenced in a study of blood T cell repertoires in COVID-19 (dated by TCRdb to 2019 to 2021). Libraries were constructed by the immunoSEQ multiplex PCR assay. Drawn from immuneACCESS, this table holds only the in-frame rearrangements with V and J called that TCRdb kept. Clones are partly lost; checked studies trace under half to an unresolved V gene and leave the rest unexplained. This sample has 200,000 to 300,000 clones in its table, and more than 75% of those were observed once. Together, the top ten hold over 2.5% of the sample. The source material was PBMCs or T cells enriched from blood (not recorded which). These receptors were collected from a woman aged 18-29 years who had recovered from COVID-19.

This chain uses TRBV7-3 with TRBJ1-2; unclear D gene. V was cut by 2 bases and J by 2 bases, with 12 bases left in between. This CDR3 has 15 amino acids. Germline CDR1 and CDR2: SGHTA and FQGTGA. The CDR3 DNA reads TGTGCCAGCAGCTTACTAGGGAGAACGAACTATGGCTACACCTTC. The encoded protein is CASSLLGRTNYGYTF.

The V call is TRBV9, the J call TRBJ2-2; D not resolved. Germline V gives CDR1 SGDLS, CDR2 YYNGEE. V lost 0 bases and J lost 1, with 16 bases in between. CDR3 size: 18 residues. The CDR3 region has the DNA TGTGCCAGCAGCGTAGAAGGTGTGAGGCACGTGAACACCGGGGAGCTGTTTTTT. It encodes CASSVEGVRHVNTGELFF.

This sequence joins TRBV18 and TRBJ2-2, with D possibly TRBD2 on 5 matching bases. V was trimmed by 1 base and J by 1 base, leaving 13 bases between them. Germline lookup yields CDR1 KGHSH and CDR2 LQKENI. The CDR3 covers 17 residues. For the CDR3, the DNA is TGTGCCAGCTCACCACTAACAAGGGCGGGGAACACCGGGGAGCTGTTTTTT. Its protein product is CASSPLTRAGNTGELFF.

V and J are TRBV12-3 or TRBV12-4 and TRBJ1-5; D is perhaps TRBD1 (5 bases). Trimming cost V 7 bases and J 7 bases, with 14 bases left between them. The CDR3 consists of 13 residues. The CDR3 nucleotides are TGTGCCAGCACGGGAGGGGTCGGGCAGCCCCAGCATTTT. It specifies CASTGGVGQPQHF.

CDR3 in DNA: TGCGCCAGCACTACAGGCCAGAACACCGGGGAGCTGTTTTTT. Translation gives CASTTGQNTGELFF. The chain recombines TRBV5-1 with TRBJ2-2; a weak D match, TRBD1 (5 bases). Between the trimmed V and J ends, which lost 6 bases and 1 base, there was a span of 10 bases. In germline, CDR1 is SGHRS, CDR2 YFSETQ. The CDR3 is 14 residues long.

For this clone: One end of the junction does not line up with germline, which may come from a read error. J is TRBJ1-2 and V is TRBV6-1; 8 bases match TRBD1. The germline V gene has CDR1 MNHNS and CDR2 SASEGT. This CDR3 comprises 15 residues. The CDR3 is CASIEIRDRPYGYTF. The CDR3 DNA sequence: TGTGCCAGCATTGAAATCCGGGACAGGCCCTATGGCTACACCTTC.

This sequence joins TRBV7-2 and TRBJ2-3; D might be TRBD2 (5 bases). Germline V gives CDR1 SGHTA, CDR2 FQGNSA. The ends were cut back, 0 bases at V and 2 bases at J, with 9 bases in the middle. There are 15 residues in the CDR3. This chain's CDR3 is CASSLASLATDTQYF. The CDR3 DNA sequence: TGTGCCAGCAGCTTAGCGAGCCTAGCCACAGATACGCAGTATTTT.

Only a few counts were recorded for this clone. The chain joins TRBV7-3 to TRBJ1-6, with a possible D match to TRBD1 (5 bases). Trimming took off 2 bases at V and 5 bases at J, with 10 bases between the two ends. This CDR3 is 15 amino acids long. The germline V gene has CDR1 SGHTA and CDR2 FQGTGA. The CDR3 coding sequence is TGTGCCAGCAGCTTATACGGGGGAAATAATTCACCCCTCCACTTT. Translated: CASSLYGGNNSPLHF.

This chain links TRBV29-1 with TRBJ1-2, with TRBD1 matching over 12 bases. V dropped 1 base and J dropped 7; count of bases not matched to a gene: 7. This CDR3 region has 15 residues. From germline, CDR1 is SQVTM and CDR2 ANQGSEA. This CDR3 reads CSVEGPGQGAAGYTF. The CDR3 region has the DNA TGCAGCGTTGAAGGTCCGGGACAGGGGGCGGCTGGCTACACCTTC.

The chain links TRBV30 to TRBJ1-5, with 8 bases fitting TRBD1. With V trimmed by 0 bases and J by 6 bases, 7 bases remained unmatched. This CDR3 spans 15 amino acids. Germline CDR1 is GTSNPN and CDR2 is SVGIG (reference sequence). CDR3: CAWSVTRQGSQPQHF. CDR3 DNA sequence: TGTGCCTGGAGTGTGACGAGACAGGGGAGTCAGCCCCAGCATTTT.

There are many counts of this clone. Other DNA sequences of this sample code for an identical CDR3. In nucleotides, the CDR3 is TGTGCCAGCAGTGAATATTCACTTACAGATACGCAGTATTTT. Its protein is CASSEYSLTDTQYF. The chain has TRBV25-1 and TRBJ2-3; D is unresolved. CDR3 size: 14 residues. Trimming removed 0 bases from V and 3 bases from J, with 7 bases in between. Per germline, CDR1 MGHDK and CDR2 SYGVNS.

The chain is built from TRBV7-2 and TRBJ2-5, with 9 positions matching TRBD2. The CDR3 runs to 14 residues. The trim removed 5 bases at V and 2 bases at J, leaving 3 bases unmatched. Per germline, CDR1 SGHTA and CDR2 FQGNSA. The CDR3 DNA is TGTGCCAGCAGCCTGACTAGCGGACAAGAGACCCAGTACTTC. It is translated as CASSLTSGQETQYF.

This chain connects TRBV7-2 to TRBJ1-1; 9 nucleotides line up with TRBD1. The germline V gene encodes CDR1 SGHTA and CDR2 FQGNSA. The CDR3 spans 16 residues. The trim removed 6 bases at V and 4 bases at J, leaving 12 bases unmatched. The CDR3 reads CASSRTGVRFLTEAFF. CDR3 coding DNA: TGTGCCAGCAGTCGGACAGGGGTTCGTTTCCTCACTGAAGCTTTCTTT.

CDR3 in DNA: TGTGCCAGCAGTTACTTCCAGGGAGGCAACGAGCAGTACTTC. This sequence encodes CASSYFQGGNEQYF. The chain recombines TRBV6-5 with TRBJ2-7; TRBD2 might be the D (6 bases). This CDR3 is built from 14 residues. The V and J ends lost 1 base and 5 bases respectively, with 12 bases between them. Germline assignment: CDR1 MNHEY and CDR2 SVGAGI.

This chain links TRBV19 with TRBJ2-1; no clear D. V was trimmed by 2 bases and J by 8 bases, leaving 7 bases between them. This CDR3 spans 12 amino acids. Germline V gene sequence: CDR1 LNHDA, CDR2 SQIVND (reference sequence). The CDR3 DNA follows: TGTGCCAGTAGTATATCCCCAGATGAGCAGTTCTTC. Amino acid sequence: CASSISPDEQFF.

The chain has TRBV9 and TRBJ2-7, with 16 bases that match TRBD2. The CDR3 sequence is 17 residues long. The germline V gene encodes CDR1 SGDLS and CDR2 YYNGEE. The J segment lost 5 bases and the V segment lost 4 bases, leaving 9 bases of the junction unmatched. This chain's CDR3 is CASSPGTSGGAYDEQYF. In DNA form, the CDR3 reads TGTGCCAGCAGCCCAGGGACTAGCGGGGGGGCATACGACGAGCAGTACTTC.

Regarding this clone: This sample also contains other DNA sequences that code for the same CDR3. This chain joins TRBV5-1 and TRBJ2-3; unclear D gene. The germline V gene has CDR1 SGHRS and CDR2 YFSETQ. Trimming shortened V by 4 bases and J by 0 bases, and 6 bases separated the two germline ends. The CDR3 extends over 13 amino acids. The DNA for the CDR3 is TGCGCCAGCAGCATATCTAGCACAGATACGCAGTATTTT. It specifies CASSISSTDTQYF.

The rearrangement joins TRBV5-4 to TRBJ2-1; 7 nucleotides line up with TRBD2. Germline V gene lookup returns CDR1 SGHNT and CDR2 YYREEE (reference sequence). The trim removed 2 bases at V and 8 bases at J, leaving 7 bases unmatched. There are 14 residues in the CDR3. The CDR3 is CASSLRLALDEQFF. CDR3 sequence (DNA): TGTGCCAGCAGCTTAAGACTAGCTCTCGATGAGCAGTTCTTC.

The chain carries TRBV18 and TRBJ1-2; TRBD1 matches 8 bases. Germline lookup yields CDR1 KGHSH and CDR2 LQKENI. This CDR3 is 14 amino acids long. With V trimmed by 4 bases and J by 2 bases, 3 bases remained unmatched. The CDR3 spells CASSLQGGNYGYTF. CDR3 nucleotides: TGTGCCAGCTCACTACAGGGGGGCAACTATGGCTACACCTTC.

In DNA, the CDR3 is TGTGCCACCAGGAGCGGGAAGAAGAAGTACTTC. The encoded protein is CATRSGKKKYF. The chain recombines TRBV28 with TRBJ2-7; 7 positions agree with TRBD2. The CDR3 sequence is 11 residues long. Germline CDR1 is MDHEN and CDR2 is SYDVKM. V lost 10 bases and J lost 11; bases outside the gene matches: 11. The full variable domain, its missing parts supplied by reference TRBV28 and TRBJ2-7, is DVKVTQSSRYLVKRTGEKVFLECVQDMDHENMFWYRQDPGLGLRLIYFSYDVKMKEKGDIPEGYSVSREKKERFSLILESASTNQTSMYLCATRSGKKKYFGPGTRLTVT.

A few counts support this clone. The gene calls are TRBV6-2 or TRBV6-3 and TRBJ1-5, with D possibly being TRBD1 (5 bases). The germline CDR1 and CDR2 sequences are MNHEY and SVGEGT. The CDR3 consists of 15 residues. Between the trimmed V and J ends, which lost 0 bases and 4 bases, there was a span of 10 bases. In nucleotides, the CDR3 is TGTGCCAGCAGTTACTCGATATCAGGGAATCAGCCCCAGCATTTT. It translates to CASSYSISGNQPQHF.

The CDR3 sequence: CASAPGAGEQFF. CDR3 DNA: TGCGCCAGCGCCCCTGGGGCTGGTGAGCAGTTCTTC. The chain carries TRBV5-1 and TRBJ2-1, with D perhaps matching TRBD1 (5 bases). CDR1 is SGHRS, CDR2 YFSETQ, per germline. V was pared by 7 bases and J by 9 bases, with 14 bases between. The CDR3 spans 12 residues.

Of note for this clone: Other DNA sequences in this sample translate to the same CDR3. The chain links TRBV10-1 to TRBJ2-5, with 11 positions matching TRBD2. There are 15 residues in the CDR3. Unmatched junction bases numbered 2, after V lost 4 bases and J lost 1 base. Germline-derived CDR1 and CDR2 are WNHNN and SYGVQD (reference sequence). CDR3 residues: CASSATSGAQETQYF. CDR3 sequence (DNA): TGCGCCAGCAGTGCGACTAGCGGGGCCCAAGAGACCCAGTACTTC.

A single count supports this clone. The chain combines TRBV2 with TRBJ1-3, with unresolved D. The germline V gene has CDR1 SNHLY and CDR2 FYNNEI. Trimming pared 7 bases from V and 0 bases from J, leaving 7 bases between. The CDR3 spans 13 residues. The CDR3 region has the DNA TGTGCCAGCATCGGGGACTCTGGAAACACCATATATTTT. This gives the protein CASIGDSGNTIYF.

The V and J genes are TRBV7-2 and TRBJ2-7; a possible D gene is TRBD1 (6 bases). V was clipped by 2 bases and J by 6 bases, with 14 bases between them. Germline V CDR1 and CDR2: SGHTA, FQGNSA. This CDR3 is 14 amino acids long. CDR3 loop: CASSLSGQRREQYF. CDR3 nucleotide sequence: TGTGCCAGCAGCTTATCTGGACAGCGTCGCGAGCAGTACTTC.